The 9 T cell receptor beta chains presented below share a single source sample, sequenced in a study of T cells after yellow fever vaccination (dated by TCRdb to between 2019 and 2020). What the treatment or condition label conveys for this sample: live attenuated yellow fever vaccine strain. The library was built by means of 5' RACE. TCRdb records Illumina HiSeq 2500 as the sequencer. Using fastp at Q25 and MiXCR, TCRdb reprocessed the public reads and kept productive beta chains. A single entry per CDR3 protein holds the most common genes and DNA from its merged rows. This sample is represented by more than 250,000 distinct CDR3 sequences; around 6.8% of them were singletons. The top ten clones comprise 15% to 20% of the sample. The sample in question was PBMCs, obtained more than 35 days after the first yellow fever vaccination. The receptors originated from a man between 18 and 29 years old who received the YFV17D yellow fever vaccine.

This clonotype was seen only a few times. The rearrangement uses TRBV19 and TRBJ2-5, with D perhaps TRBD1 or TRBD2 (6 bases each). Germline assignment: CDR1 LNHDA and CDR2 SQIVND (reference sequence). V lost 8 bases and J 4 bases, leaving 17 bases between the germline ends. The CDR3 is 14 amino acids. The CDR3 DNA sequence: TGTGCCAGTGGAGGCTACGGGGGCCGAGAGACCCAGTACTTC. Residues: CASGGYGGRETQYF.

Details on this clonotype: The DNA is omitted, as the CDR3 cannot be located on it reliably, and the CDR3 follows TCRdb's listing. The V and J genes are TRBV7-5 and TRBJ2-5; the listed D gene, TRBD2, was not tested against the DNA. TRBV7-5 corresponds to a pseudogene. The CDR3 extends over 20 residues, inclusive of both ends. This CDR3 is CIPVPAAREQKRGGQETQYF.

This chain connects TRBV5-1 to TRBJ2-5; 8 bases agree with TRBD1. Germline V CDR1 and CDR2: SGHRS, YFSETQ. V dropped 4 bases and J dropped 1; count of bases not matched to a gene: 6. This CDR3 has 15 amino acids. The CDR3 DNA sequence: TGCGCCAGCAGCGCCGGACAGGGTAGCCAAGAGACCCAGTACTTC. It encodes CASSAGQGSQETQYF.

V and J are TRBV6-2 or TRBV6-3 and TRBJ2-2; the D is unclear. In germline, CDR1 is MNHEY, CDR2 SVGEGT. V gave up 6 bases and J gave up 3 bases, with 23 bases separating them. The CDR3 is 18 amino acids. CDR3 sequence (DNA): TGTGCCAGCAGCCGAGACCCCTTTATGGCGGCGTACACCGGGGAGCTGTTTTTT. The encoded protein is CASSRDPFMAAYTGELFF.

This clonotype has just a few counts. The V and J genes are TRBV5-1 and TRBJ2-1; a possible D gene is TRBD2 (7 bases). V was pared by 6 bases and J by 3 bases, with 19 bases between. CDR3 size: 16 residues. Germline CDR1 reads SGHRS; CDR2 reads YFSETQ. This chain's CDR3 is CASTPLGGGGYNEQFF. The CDR3 DNA sequence: TGCGCCAGCACCCCGCTGGGGGGCGGGGGCTACAATGAGCAGTTCTTC.

The genes are TRBV20-1 and TRBJ2-7; TRBD2 might be the D (5 bases). The ends were cut back, 6 bases at V and 2 bases at J, with 11 bases in the middle. CDR3 length: 12 amino acids. Germline V gene lookup returns CDR1 DFQATT and CDR2 SNEGSKA (reference sequence). The CDR3 DNA sequence: TGCAGTGCCGAGGGCACCGCCTACGAGCAGTACTTC. It specifies CSAEGTAYEQYF.

This clonotype was picked up a small number of times. CDR3 residues: CAWSPRETQYF. DNA of the CDR3: TGTGCCTGGAGTCCTAGGGAGACCCAGTACTTC. The rearrangement links TRBV30 to TRBJ2-5, with unresolved D. CDR3 length equals 11 residues. CDR1 is GTSNPN, CDR2 SVGIG, per germline (reference sequence). V was shortened by 2 bases and J by 5 bases, with 6 bases between the two germline ends.

The chain couples TRBV14 to TRBJ2-5, with 10 bases matching TRBD1. CDR1 and CDR2 from the germline V gene are SGHDN and FVKESK. With 2 bases clipped from V and 6 bases from J, the junction kept 3 bases outside the gene matches. CDR3 size: 14 residues. This CDR3 is CASSQRDRGKTQYF. The CDR3 DNA follows: TGTGCCAGCAGCCAAAGGGACAGGGGAAAGACCCAGTACTTC.

Only a few counts were recorded for this clonotype. V usage is TRBV6-2 or TRBV6-3 and J usage is TRBJ1-2, with 7 bases that match TRBD1. This CDR3 comprises 11 residues. J gave up 7 bases and V 6 bases, and 2 bases lay outside the gene matches. CDR1 is MNHEY, CDR2 SVGEGT, per germline. The CDR3 sequence is CASSQGVGYTF. The CDR3 DNA reads as TGTGCCAGCAGCCAGGGGGTTGGCTACACCTTC.